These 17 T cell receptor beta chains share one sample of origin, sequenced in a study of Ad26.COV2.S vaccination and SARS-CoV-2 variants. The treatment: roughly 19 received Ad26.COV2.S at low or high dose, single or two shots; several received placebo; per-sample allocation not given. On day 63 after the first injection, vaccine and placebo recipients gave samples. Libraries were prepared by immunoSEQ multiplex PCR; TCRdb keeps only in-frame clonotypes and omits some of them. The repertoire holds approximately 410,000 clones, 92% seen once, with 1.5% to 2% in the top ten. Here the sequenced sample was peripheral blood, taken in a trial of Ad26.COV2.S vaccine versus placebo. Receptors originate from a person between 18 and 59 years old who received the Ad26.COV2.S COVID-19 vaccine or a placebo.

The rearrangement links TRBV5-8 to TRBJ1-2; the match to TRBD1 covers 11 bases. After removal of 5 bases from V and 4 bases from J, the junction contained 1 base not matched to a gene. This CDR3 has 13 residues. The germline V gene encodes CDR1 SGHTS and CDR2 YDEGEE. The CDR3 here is CASRDRGLYGYTF. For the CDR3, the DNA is TGTGCCAGCAGGGACAGGGGGCTCTATGGCTACACCTTC.

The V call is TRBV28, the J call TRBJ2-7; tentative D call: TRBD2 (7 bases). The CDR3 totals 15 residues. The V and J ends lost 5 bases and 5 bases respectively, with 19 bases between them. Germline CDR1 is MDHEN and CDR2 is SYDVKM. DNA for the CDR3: TGTGCCAGCAGTCTCCCCGGGGGGCGGAAAAACGAGCAGTACTTC. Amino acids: CASSLPGGRKNEQYF.

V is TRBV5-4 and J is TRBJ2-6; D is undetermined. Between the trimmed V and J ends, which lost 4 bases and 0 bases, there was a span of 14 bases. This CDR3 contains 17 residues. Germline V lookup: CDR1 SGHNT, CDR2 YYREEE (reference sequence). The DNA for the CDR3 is TGTGCCAGCAGCACCCGGCGCAGAGGCTCTGGGGCCAACGTCCTGACTTTC. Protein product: CASSTRRRGSGANVLTF.

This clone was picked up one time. Here the CDR3 DNA reads TGTGCCAGCAGCTTGCACAGGGGTAATTCACCCCTCCACTTT. Its translation: CASSLHRGNSPLHF. V and J are TRBV7-2 and TRBJ1-6; 7 bases fit TRBD1. J lost 6 bases, V lost 3 bases, and 2 bases had no gene match. Germline-derived CDR1 and CDR2 are SGHTA and FQGNSA. The CDR3 contains 14 residues.

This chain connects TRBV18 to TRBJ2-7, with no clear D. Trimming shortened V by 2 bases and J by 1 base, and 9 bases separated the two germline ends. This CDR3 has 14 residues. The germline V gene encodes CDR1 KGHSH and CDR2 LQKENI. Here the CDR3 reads CASSPAFISYEQYF. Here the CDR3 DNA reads TGTGCCAGCTCACCAGCTTTCATATCCTACGAGCAGTACTTC.

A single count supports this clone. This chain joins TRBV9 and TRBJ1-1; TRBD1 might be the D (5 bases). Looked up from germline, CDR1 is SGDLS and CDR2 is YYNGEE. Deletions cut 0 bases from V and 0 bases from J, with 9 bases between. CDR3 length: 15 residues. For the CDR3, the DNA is TGTGCCAGCAGCGTAGTGGAGGGACTGAACACTGAAGCTTTCTTT. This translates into CASSVVEGLNTEAFF.

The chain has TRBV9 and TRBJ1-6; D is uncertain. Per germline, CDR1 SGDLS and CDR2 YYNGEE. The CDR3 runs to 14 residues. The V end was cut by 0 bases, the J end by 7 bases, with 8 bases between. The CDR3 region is CASSVEGSNSPLHF. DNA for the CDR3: TGTGCCAGCAGCGTAGAGGGATCCAATTCACCCCTCCACTTT. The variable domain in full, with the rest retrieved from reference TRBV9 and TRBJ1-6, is DSGVTQTPKHLITATGQRVTLRCSPRSGDLSVYWYQQSLDQGLQFLIQYYNGEERAKGNILERFSAQQFPDLHSELNLSSLELGDSALYFCASSVEGSNSPLHFGNGTRLTVT.

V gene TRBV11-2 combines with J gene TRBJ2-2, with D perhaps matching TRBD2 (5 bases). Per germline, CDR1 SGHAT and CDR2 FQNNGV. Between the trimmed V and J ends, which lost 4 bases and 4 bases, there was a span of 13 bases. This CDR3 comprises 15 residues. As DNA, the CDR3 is TGTGCCAGCAGCTCAGGAGGCGTGGTCACCGGGGAGCTGTTTTTT. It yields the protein CASSSGGVVTGELFF.

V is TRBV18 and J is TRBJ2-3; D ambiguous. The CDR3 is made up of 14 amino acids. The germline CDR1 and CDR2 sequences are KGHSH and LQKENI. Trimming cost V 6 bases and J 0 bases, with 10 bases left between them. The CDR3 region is CASSPIPSTDTQYF. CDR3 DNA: TGTGCCAGCTCCCCCATCCCTAGCACAGATACGCAGTATTTT.

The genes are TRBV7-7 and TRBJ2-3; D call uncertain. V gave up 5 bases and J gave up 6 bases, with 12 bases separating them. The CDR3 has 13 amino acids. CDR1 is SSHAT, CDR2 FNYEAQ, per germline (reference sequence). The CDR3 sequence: CASSQSGADTQYF. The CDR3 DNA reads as TGTGCCAGCAGCCAATCGGGTGCGGATACGCAGTATTTT. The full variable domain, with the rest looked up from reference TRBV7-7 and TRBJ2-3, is GAGVSQSPRYKVTKRGQDVTLRCDPISSHATLYWYQQALGQGPEFLTYFNYEAQPDKSGLPSDRFSAERPEGSISTLTIQRTEQRDSAMYRCASSQSGADTQYFGPGTRLTVL.

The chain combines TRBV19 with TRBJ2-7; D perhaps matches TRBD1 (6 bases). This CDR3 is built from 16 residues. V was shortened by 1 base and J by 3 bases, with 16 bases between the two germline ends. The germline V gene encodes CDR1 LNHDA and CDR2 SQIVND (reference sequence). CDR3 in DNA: TGTGCCAGTAGTATAGGGCCCCAGGGACACAACTACGAGCAGTACTTC. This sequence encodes CASSIGPQGHNYEQYF.

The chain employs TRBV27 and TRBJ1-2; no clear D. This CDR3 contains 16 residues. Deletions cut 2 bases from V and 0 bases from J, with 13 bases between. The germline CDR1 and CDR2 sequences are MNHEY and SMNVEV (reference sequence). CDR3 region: CASSLRARPSNYGYTF. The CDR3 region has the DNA TGTGCCAGCAGTTTACGGGCCAGACCCTCTAACTATGGCTACACCTTC.

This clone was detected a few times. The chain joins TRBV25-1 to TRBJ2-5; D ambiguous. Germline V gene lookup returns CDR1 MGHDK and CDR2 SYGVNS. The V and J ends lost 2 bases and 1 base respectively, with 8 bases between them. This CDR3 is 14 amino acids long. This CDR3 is CASSELLPQETQYF. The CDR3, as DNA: TGTGCCAGCAGTGAACTCCTACCCCAAGAGACCCAGTACTTC.

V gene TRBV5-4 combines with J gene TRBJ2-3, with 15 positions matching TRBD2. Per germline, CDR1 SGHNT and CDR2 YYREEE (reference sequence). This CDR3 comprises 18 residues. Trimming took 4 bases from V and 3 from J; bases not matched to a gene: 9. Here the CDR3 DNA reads TGTGCCAGCAGCATCCCGGGACTAGCGGGGGGTACGACAGATACGCAGTATTTT. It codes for CASSIPGLAGGTTDTQYF.

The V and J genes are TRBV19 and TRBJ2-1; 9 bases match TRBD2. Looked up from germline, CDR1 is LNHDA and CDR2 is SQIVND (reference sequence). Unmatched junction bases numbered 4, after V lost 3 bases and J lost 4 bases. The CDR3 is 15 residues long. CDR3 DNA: TGTGCCAGTAGTATTAGCGGGGGAAATTACAATGAGCAGTTCTTC. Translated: CASSISGGNYNEQFF.

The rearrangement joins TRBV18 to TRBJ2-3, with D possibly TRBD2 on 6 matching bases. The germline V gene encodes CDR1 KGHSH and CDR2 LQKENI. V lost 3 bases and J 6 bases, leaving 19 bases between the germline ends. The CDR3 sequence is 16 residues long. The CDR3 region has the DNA TGTGCCAGCTCACCTCCTAGCGTCCCCTCCGGGGATACGCAGTATTTT. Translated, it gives CASSPPSVPSGDTQYF.

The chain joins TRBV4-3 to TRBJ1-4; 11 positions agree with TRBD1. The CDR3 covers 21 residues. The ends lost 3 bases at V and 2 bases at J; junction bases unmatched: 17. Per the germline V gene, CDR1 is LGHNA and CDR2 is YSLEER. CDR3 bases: TGCGCCAGCAGCCAGGAAGGACAGGGGGCTTCGCCGAGGGGGACTAATGAAAAACTGTTTTTT. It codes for CASSQEGQGASPRGTNEKLFF.